This T cell receptor beta chain came from a study of brain T cells in children with intractable seizures. Sequencing used immunoSEQ multiplex PCR; TCRdb keeps in-frame clones, though not all of them. The sample has around 340,000 clones, over 90% seen once; the top ten hold roughly 5.8%. This sample's time point: blood from clinic visit 5 months post-surgery; TSC patient then seizure free. Surgery cases with the highest brain T cell transcript signatures were chosen for sequencing. CDR3 length equals 18 residues. CDR1 is SGHRS, CDR2 YFSETQ, per germline. V lost 7 bases to trimming and J lost 2 bases; unmatched junction nucleotides: 17.

This material consisted of peripheral blood, taken 4 to 5 months after surgery. This sequence was found in a boy in the first two years of life with tuberous sclerosis and intractable seizures. This rearrangement joins TRBV5-1 to TRBJ2-5; 10 bases agree with TRBD2. The CDR3 nucleotides are TGCGCCAGCTCTTCCCCAGCGGGAGGGATCCCTACTCAAGAGACCCAGTACTTC. It yields the protein CASSSPAGGIPTQETQYF.